Below, 16 T cell receptor beta chains from the same sample are listed, as sequenced in a study of T cells in Graves' hyperthyroidism and ophthalmopathy. Researchers amplified the TCR beta CDR3 regions from RNA transcripts. The study used the HTBI primer set for a first-round RT-PCR of the TCR CDR3. TCRdb called the multiplex PCR reads again in MiXCR, with one record for every CDR3 protein. The repertoire holds 500,000 to 600,000 distinct CDR3 sequences, with under 60% as singletons. Sequenced: peripheral blood or thyroid tissue (not recorded which). These TCRs come from an adult woman with Graves' disease, either hyperthyroidism or ophthalmopathy (not recorded which).

This clonotype was counted at least ten times. For the CDR3, the DNA is TGCAGTGTTCCCGAGACAGGGAGGTACGAGCAGTACTTC. As protein: CSVPETGRYEQYF. This chain uses TRBV20-1 with TRBJ2-7; weak D call: TRBD1 (7 bases). V shed 7 bases and J shed 4 bases, with 17 bases lying between them. Germline V gene data show CDR1 as DFQATT and CDR2 as SNEGSKA (reference sequence). The CDR3 loop spans 13 amino acids.

V usage is TRBV29-1 and J usage is TRBJ1-2; D is possibly TRBD1 (5 bases). This CDR3 has 15 residues. Germline-derived CDR1 and CDR2 are SQVTM and ANQGSEA. V was trimmed by 8 bases and J by 3 bases, leaving 22 bases between them. The CDR3 nucleotides read TGCAGCTTACAGGAGGGTCCATGGGGCGACTATGGCTACACCTTC. This gives the protein CSLQEGPWGDYGYTF.

This clonotype has a handful of counts. This sequence joins TRBV5-1 and TRBJ2-7, with a tentative D call TRBD2 (5 bases). V was shortened by 7 bases and J by 3 bases, with 32 bases between the two germline ends. The CDR3 extends over 19 amino acids. CDR1 SGHRS and CDR2 YFSETQ come from the germline V gene. The CDR3 reads CASLNKASSEVTVLYEQYF. CDR3 nucleotide sequence: TGCGCCAGCCTTAACAAGGCTAGCAGCGAGGTCACGGTGCTCTACGAGCAGTACTTC. Full variable domain (remainder filled in from reference TRBV5-1 and TRBJ2-7): KAGVTQTPRYLIKTRGQQVTLSCSPISGHRSVSWYQQTPGQGLQFLFEYFSETQRNKGNFPGRFSGRQFSNSRSEMNVSTLELGDSALYLCASLNKASSEVTVLYEQYFGPGTRLTVT.

This clonotype was observed at least ten times. The rearrangement joins TRBV12-3 or TRBV12-4 to TRBJ1-1; the match to TRBD1 covers 8 bases. The V gene end was trimmed by 8 bases and the J gene end by 1 base; junction bases not matched to a gene: 6. This CDR3 spans 14 amino acids. CDR3 DNA sequence: TGTGCCAGCGGGCCGGGACAGGCGAACACTGAAGCTTTCTTT. It codes for CASGPGQANTEAFF.

This rearrangement joins TRBV20-1 to TRBJ1-2; maybe TRBD1 (5 bases). Germline V gene sequence: CDR1 DFQATT, CDR2 SNEGSKA (reference sequence). V was trimmed by 6 bases and J by 3 bases, leaving 17 bases between them. There are 14 residues in the CDR3. The CDR3 sequence: CSAKGAAIDYGYTF. CDR3 DNA sequence: TGCAGTGCCAAAGGGGCCGCGATCGACTATGGCTACACCTTC.

Ten or more counts support this clonotype. This chain uses TRBV12-3 or TRBV12-4 with TRBJ2-5; D may correspond to TRBD1 or TRBD2 (5 bases each). The CDR3 loop spans 13 amino acids. Trimming left V 5 bases short and J 2 bases short, with 9 bases between. The CDR3 coding sequence is TGTGCCAGCAGTCAGGGAGCGCAAGAGACCCAGTACTTC. It encodes CASSQGAQETQYF.

The chain recombines TRBV7-9 with TRBJ1-1; maybe TRBD1 (6 bases). This CDR3 is 11 amino acids long. The germline CDR1 and CDR2 sequences are SEHNR and FQNEAQ (reference sequence). The V gene lost 5 bases and the J gene lost 10 bases, with 11 bases spanning the gap. CDR3 nucleotides: TGTGCCAGCAGCGCCTCCAGGGGAGCTTTCTTT. Its protein product is CASSASRGAFF. Combining the CDR3 with reference TRBV7-9 and TRBJ1-1 gives the whole variable domain DTGVSQNPRHKITKRGQNVTFRCDPISEHNRLYWYRQTLGQGPEFLTYFQNEAQLEKSRLLSDRFSAERPKGSFSTLEIQRTEQGDSAMYLCASSASRGAFFGQGTRLTVV.

This CDR3 is CASRLSGAGVNQPQHF. The DNA for the CDR3 is TGTGCCAGCAGACTCTCCGGGGCAGGGGTCAATCAGCCCCAGCATTTT. The chain combines TRBV11-2 with TRBJ1-5, with D possibly being TRBD1 (6 bases). CDR3 length: 16 amino acids. CDR1 and CDR2 (germline): SGHAT, FQNNGV. The V and J ends lost 6 bases and 3 bases respectively, with 18 bases between them. Using reference TRBV11-2 and TRBJ1-5 for the parts outside the CDR3, the full variable domain is EAGVAQSPRYKIIEKRQSVAFWCNPISGHATLYWYQQILGQGPKLLIQFQNNGVVDDSQLPKDRFSAERLKGVDSTLKIQPAKLEDSAVYLCASRLSGAGVNQPQHFGDGTRLSIL.

This clonotype was counted only a few times. The rearrangement joins TRBV7-9 to TRBJ1-2; possibly TRBD1 for D (6 bases). V was pared by 1 base and J by 7 bases, with 10 bases between. This CDR3 has 13 amino acids. Germline V gives CDR1 SEHNR, CDR2 FQNEAQ (reference sequence). As DNA, the CDR3 is TGTGCCAGCAGCTTAGGAAGACAGGTTGGCTACACCTTC. Amino acids: CASSLGRQVGYTF.

The rearrangement joins TRBV7-9 to TRBJ2-7; D is unclear. The V gene lost 3 bases and the J gene lost 2 bases, with 20 bases spanning the gap. CDR3 length: 17 amino acids. CDR1 is SEHNR and CDR2 is FQNEAQ in the germline V gene (reference sequence). The CDR3 protein is CASSFYGPSRSAYEQYF. CDR3 nucleotides: TGTGCCAGCAGCTTTTACGGGCCCAGTAGGTCAGCCTACGAGCAGTACTTC.

On this clonotype itself: A junction boundary mismatches the germline segment, possibly from a read error. The genes are TRBV20-1 and TRBJ2-6; D gene ambiguous. In germline, CDR1 is DFQATT, CDR2 SNEGSKA (reference sequence). This CDR3 has 13 amino acids. This chain's CDR3 is CSAMHAVAYVLTF. The CDR3 DNA sequence: TGCAGTGCTATGCACGCAGTGGCCTACGTCCTGACTTTC.

V and J are TRBV15 and TRBJ1-6; D remains ambiguous. Germline V gene data show CDR1 as LNHNV and CDR2 as YYDKDF (reference sequence). This CDR3 region has 13 residues. The ends were cut back, 1 base at V and 5 bases at J, with 3 bases in the middle. Here the CDR3 DNA reads TGTGCCACCAGCAGAGGTGATAATTCACCCCTCCACTTT. It translates to CATSRGDNSPLHF.

This clonotype occurred many times. V and J are TRBV11-2 and TRBJ2-7; perhaps D is TRBD1 or TRBD2 (5 bases each). CDR1 SGHAT and CDR2 FQNNGV come from the germline V gene. This CDR3 contains 12 residues. Trimming left V 5 bases short and J 12 bases short, with 17 bases between. The DNA for the CDR3 is TGTGCCAGCAGCCAGGGTTGGGAGATCTCGTACTTC. The encoded protein is CASSQGWEISYF.

Turning to this clonotype: Germline and junction disagree at one end, which may indicate a read error. The rearrangement uses TRBV7-2 and TRBJ2-7; 7 positions match TRBD2. The CDR3 contains 15 residues. Germline V gene sequence: CDR1 SGHTA, CDR2 FQGNSA. Here the CDR3 DNA reads TGTGTCAGCAGCCAACCGGGACTACCTCCATACGAGCAGTACTTC. Amino acids: CVSSQPGLPPYEQYF. Combining the CDR3 with reference TRBV7-2 and TRBJ2-7 gives the whole variable domain GAGVSQSPSNKVTEKGKDVELRCDPISGHTALYWYRQSLGQGLEFLIYFQGNSAPDKSGLPSDRFSAERTGGSVSTLTIQRTQQEDSAVYLCVSSQPGLPPYEQYFGPGTRLTVT.

V and J are TRBV19 and TRBJ1-2; no clear D. The germline V gene has CDR1 LNHDA and CDR2 SQIVND (reference sequence). V was clipped by 8 bases and J by 4 bases, with 20 bases between them. The CDR3 is 15 residues long. This CDR3 reads CASRTNSLNRYGYTF. CDR3 sequence (DNA): TGTGCCAGTCGTACAAACAGTCTCAACCGCTATGGCTACACCTTC.

There are a few counts of this clonotype. The V call is TRBV29-1, the J call TRBJ1-1; 8 bases fit TRBD1. Per the germline V gene, CDR1 is SQVTM and CDR2 is ANQGSEA. The V and J ends lost 7 bases and 4 bases, in that order; junction bases with no gene match: 11. This CDR3 comprises 14 residues. The CDR3 here is CSGGAGGWSTEAFF. The DNA of the CDR3 is TGCAGCGGGGGGGCAGGGGGCTGGAGCACTGAAGCTTTCTTT.